This section outlines one T cell receptor (beta chain) sequence together with its context. The data belong to a study of blood T cell repertoires in COVID-19. On the study more broadly: The origin of the acute and convalescent COVID-19 samples was the United States, Italy and Spain. PBMCs, B-cell-depleted T cells, or T cells provided the cDNA or gDNA that made up the material.

Repertoires were generated with immunoSEQ multiplex PCR, while TCRdb's copy carries only in-frame clones and drops some. The sample carries some 150,000 clones, roughly 90% recorded once. V shed 8 bases, J shed 6 bases, and the junction held 8 bases outside the gene matches. The CDR3 loop spans 14 amino acids. Germline loops: CDR1 MNHEY, CDR2 SVGAGI. The chain joins TRBV6-5 to TRBJ2-1, with 9 bases lining up with TRBD2. The sequenced sample was peripheral blood. This TCR was sampled from a human donor in a cohort sampled during active COVID-19. CDR3 sequence reads: CASGWVAGANEQFF. DNA of the CDR3: TGTGCCAGCGGGTGGGTAGCGGGAGCCAATGAGCAGTTCTTC.